The 32 T cell receptor beta chains reported below all come from one sample, sequenced in a study of beta chain features in type 1 diabetes. The whole isolated RNA underwent reverse transcription, so sequencing captured expressed TCRB transcripts. Produced via immunoSEQ multiplex PCR; TCRdb's table is partial and in-frame only. This repertoire shows around 430,000 clones, about 32% found once; its top ten account for 0.06% to 0.07%. Material for sequencing was naive CD4+ T cells from blood. These receptors originate from a young man in good health.

The genes are TRBV5-6 and TRBJ2-7; D ambiguous. The CDR3 has 15 amino acids. With 2 bases removed from V and 6 bases from J, the gap between germline ends came to 18 bases. The V gene's germline CDR1 is SGHDT and CDR2 YYEEEE. CDR3 nucleotide sequence: TGTGCCAGCAGCTTAGGGCTAGATTGGGGTGGCGAGCAGTACTTC. It is translated as CASSLGLDWGGEQYF.

This clone was found a few times. The V gene is TRBV6-1, the J gene TRBJ2-1, with TRBD1 matching over 11 bases. Germline CDR1 is MNHNS and CDR2 is SASEGT. Trimming at V came to 4 bases and at J to 0 bases, leaving 5 bases not matched to a gene. This CDR3 comprises 17 residues. The CDR3 DNA reads as TGTGCCAGCAGTGGGACAGGGGGCCCTAGCTCCTACAATGAGCAGTTCTTC. Translating it yields CASSGTGGPSSYNEQFF.

This clone was counted between two and nine times. The rearrangement uses TRBV27 and TRBJ1-5, with D possibly matching TRBD1 (5 bases). This CDR3 is 15 amino acids long. The germline V gene encodes CDR1 MNHEY and CDR2 SMNVEV (reference sequence). The V end lost 2 bases, the J end lost 1 base, and 9 bases lay between the germline ends. The CDR3 coding sequence is TGTGCCAGCAGTTTAATGGGGCTGAGCAATCAGCCCCAGCATTTT. Translated, it gives CASSLMGLSNQPQHF.

The chain carries TRBV5-1 and TRBJ2-7, with 11 bases fitting TRBD2. Per the germline V gene, CDR1 is SGHRS and CDR2 is YFSETQ. CDR3 size: 15 residues. Unmatched junction bases numbered 4, after V lost 5 bases and J lost 0 bases. The DNA for the CDR3 is TGCGCCAGCAGTAGCACTAGCGGGAGCTCCTACGAGCAGTACTTC. Translation gives CASSSTSGSSYEQYF.

This sequence joins TRBV7-3 and TRBJ1-1; a possible D gene is TRBD1 (6 bases). V lost 1 base and J lost 1, with 7 bases in between. From germline, CDR1 is SGHTA and CDR2 FQGTGA. This CDR3 region has 14 residues. CDR3 residues: CASSLNRANTEAFF. CDR3 DNA: TGTGCCAGCAGCTTAAACAGGGCGAACACTGAAGCTTTCTTT.

This clone was detected a few times. The chain carries TRBV27 and TRBJ2-1, with 8 nucleotides matching TRBD2. After removal of 4 bases from V and 0 bases from J, the junction contained 8 bases not matched to a gene. Germline values: CDR1 MNHEY, CDR2 SMNVEV (reference sequence). The CDR3 runs 17 residues. The CDR3 coding sequence is TGTGCCAGCAGTTCCCCTACTAGCGGAGCCTCCTACAATGAGCAGTTCTTC. This gives the protein CASSSPTSGASYNEQFF.

The J gene is TRBJ2-7, the V gene TRBV30; TRBD1 aligns across 9 bases. Unmatched junction bases numbered 8, after V lost 1 base and J lost 4 bases. Per the germline V gene, CDR1 is GTSNPN and CDR2 is SVGIG (reference sequence). This CDR3 has 15 amino acids. CDR3 nucleotides: TGTGCCTGGAGTGCTCTGGGACAGGGAATGTACGAGCAGTACTTC. Protein: CAWSALGQGMYEQYF.

This clone came up a few times. The chain couples TRBV7-9 to TRBJ2-2; a weak D match, TRBD1 (6 bases). V was shortened by 5 bases and J by 1 base, with 8 bases between the two germline ends. The germline CDR1 and CDR2 sequences are SEHNR and FQNEAQ (reference sequence). This CDR3 has 14 residues. CDR3 coding DNA: TGTGCCAGCAGCAACAGGGTGAACACCGGGGAGCTGTTTTTT. Translation: CASSNRVNTGELFF. Full variable domain (rest looked up from reference TRBV7-9 and TRBJ2-2): DTGVSQNPRHKITKRGQNVTFRCDPISEHNRLYWYRQTLGQGPEFLTYFQNEAQLEKSRLLSDRFSAERPKGSFSTLEIQRTEQGDSAMYLCASSNRVNTGELFFGEGSRLTVL.

Points on this clone: Compared with germline, one end of the junction differs, possibly owing to a read error. The rearrangement links TRBV7-7 to TRBJ2-3; 9 positions match TRBD2. CDR3 length equals 15 residues. Germline V gene data show CDR1 as SSHAT and CDR2 as FNYEAQ (reference sequence). The CDR3 spells CASSPWRAGGDTQYF. The CDR3 coding sequence is TGTGCTAGCAGCCCGTGGCGAGCGGGAGGAGATACGCAGTATTTT. The whole variable domain, remainder taken from reference TRBV7-7 and TRBJ2-3, is GAGVSQSPRYKVTKRGQDVTLRCDPISSHATLYWYQQALGQGPEFLTYFNYEAQPDKSGLPSDRFSAERPEGSISTLTIQRTEQRDSAMYRCASSPWRAGGDTQYFGPGTRLTVL.

V and J are TRBV29-1 and TRBJ2-5; D is uncertain. The CDR3 length is 11 residues. V lost 5 bases, J lost 5 bases, and 9 bases lay in between. Germline CDR1 and CDR2: SQVTM and ANQGSEA. CDR3 bases: TGCAGCGTTCGGAGTTCGGAGACCCAGTACTTC. This encodes CSVRSSETQYF.

This clone appeared a few times. The V call is TRBV30, the J call TRBJ1-2, with D unclear. This CDR3 region has 13 residues. Germline V lookup: CDR1 GTSNPN, CDR2 SVGIG (reference sequence). Between the trimmed V and J ends, which lost 1 base and 4 bases, there was a span of 10 bases. Written as DNA, the CDR3 is TGTGCCTGGAGTGAGGAGGAAACCTATGGCTACACCTTC. Its protein is CAWSEEETYGYTF.

The genes are TRBV15 and TRBJ2-7, with D unresolved. Germline V gives CDR1 LNHNV, CDR2 YYDKDF (reference sequence). V was clipped by 4 bases and J by 2 bases, with 9 bases between them. CDR3 length: 13 residues. The CDR3 protein is CATSTLLAYEQYF. The CDR3 bases are TGTGCCACCAGCACCTTGCTGGCCTACGAGCAGTACTTC.

The chain uses TRBV5-1 and TRBJ2-7, with D perhaps matching TRBD2 (6 bases). The CDR3 is made up of 15 amino acids. Trimming left V 6 bases short and J 0 bases short, with 16 bases between. Looked up from germline, CDR1 is SGHRS and CDR2 is YFSETQ. In DNA form, the CDR3 reads TGCGCCAGCACCCCCTTTGCGGGACCCTCCTACGAGCAGTACTTC. It specifies CASTPFAGPSYEQYF.

The rearrangement uses TRBV5-4 and TRBJ2-3; D remains unclear. The germline CDR1 and CDR2 sequences are SGHNT and YYREEE (reference sequence). This CDR3 is 15 amino acids long. CDR3 DNA: TGTGCTATTACGACCACGACCCCTAGCACAGATACGCAGTATTTT. This codes for CAITTTTPSTDTQYF.

This clone was picked up a small number of times. Other DNA sequences of this sample code for an identical CDR3. V is TRBV30 and J is TRBJ1-1, with TRBD1 matching over 10 bases. CDR1 and CDR2 from the germline V gene are GTSNPN and SVGIG (reference sequence). The junction had 4 bases not matched to a gene; V was cut back by 3 bases and J by 6 bases. This CDR3 is 13 amino acids long. The DNA for the CDR3 is TGTGCCTGGAGCCGGGACAGGGGCGCTGAAGCTTTCTTT. It specifies CAWSRDRGAEAFF.

This clone was recorded a few times. At the DNA level, this CDR3 is encoded by other sequences in the same sample as well. The chain has TRBV7-6 and TRBJ2-5; D is undetermined. The CDR3 has 12 amino acids. V dropped 1 base and J dropped 1 base, with 1 base sitting between them. The germline CDR1 and CDR2 sequences are SGHVS and FNYEAQ. CDR3 sequence reads: CASSLVQETQYF. In nucleotides, the CDR3 is TGTGCCAGCAGCTTAGTCCAAGAGACCCAGTACTTC.

This clone was seen a few times. The chain has TRBV30 and TRBJ2-2; the D gene is possibly TRBD1 (6 bases). CDR1 and CDR2 (germline): GTSNPN, SVGIG (reference sequence). This CDR3 has 14 residues. The CDR3 DNA sequence: TGTGTGGCAGGGACAAAGCTAGGGACCGGGGAGCTGTTTTTT. Translation gives CVAGTKLGTGELFF.

The chain employs TRBV7-2 and TRBJ2-7; TRBD2 matches at 9 bases. After removal of 6 bases from V and 4 bases from J, the junction contained 10 bases not matched to a gene. This CDR3 has 15 residues. The germline V gene encodes CDR1 SGHTA and CDR2 FQGNSA. The chain's CDR3 is CASRAASGTQYEQYF. The DNA of the CDR3 is TGTGCCAGCAGAGCGGCTAGCGGGACGCAGTACGAGCAGTACTTC.

This sequence joins TRBV5-1 and TRBJ2-1, with D possibly TRBD2 on 5 matching bases. The CDR3 sequence is 16 residues long. V dropped 5 bases and J dropped 2 bases, with 17 bases sitting between them. Germline V gene data show CDR1 as SGHRS and CDR2 as YFSETQ. In DNA, the CDR3 is TGCGCCAGCAGTTCTTTGCCGAGGGTAACCTACAATGAGCAGTTCTTC. Its translation is CASSSLPRVTYNEQFF.

The sample holds a few counts of this clone. The chain carries TRBV30 and TRBJ2-1, with D unclear. The V gene's germline CDR1 is GTSNPN and CDR2 SVGIG (reference sequence). The length of the CDR3 is 11 residues. The ends were cut back, 4 bases at V and 10 bases at J, with 11 bases in the middle. CDR3 loop: CAWKLVREQFF. The CDR3 bases are TGTGCCTGGAAGCTGGTTCGAGAGCAGTTCTTC.

J is TRBJ2-7 and V is TRBV18, with a possible D match to TRBD2 (5 bases). This CDR3 contains 13 residues. The V gene's germline CDR1 is KGHSH and CDR2 LQKENI. The V and J ends lost 6 bases and 5 bases respectively, with 14 bases between them. Here the CDR3 reads CASSNGIADEQYF. Here the CDR3 DNA reads TGTGCCAGCTCGAACGGGATTGCGGACGAGCAGTACTTC.

The chain is built from TRBV2 and TRBJ1-1, with D maybe TRBD1 (5 bases). V was cut by 6 bases and J by 1 base, with 15 bases left in between. Germline loops: CDR1 SNHLY, CDR2 FYNNEI. The CDR3 loop spans 15 amino acids. The chain's CDR3 is CASSTAGIENTEAFF. CDR3 DNA: TGTGCCAGCAGCACGGCAGGGATCGAGAACACTGAAGCTTTCTTT.

The chain couples TRBV15 to TRBJ2-7; D is unresolved. The CDR3 runs to 16 residues. Trimming took off 1 base at V and 0 bases at J, with 13 bases between the two ends. Germline V lookup: CDR1 LNHNV, CDR2 YYDKDF (reference sequence). The CDR3 reads CATSRARSYSSYEQYF. The CDR3 DNA reads TGTGCCACCAGCAGAGCCAGGTCCTACAGCTCCTACGAGCAGTACTTC.

The V gene is TRBV7-2, the J gene TRBJ1-1; 9 bases map to TRBD1. The CDR3 is made up of 14 amino acids. Germline assignment: CDR1 SGHTA and CDR2 FQGNSA. J was trimmed by 6 bases and V by 5 bases; bases with no gene match: 7. CDR3 region: CASSQGQGTAEAFF. The CDR3 region has the DNA TGTGCCAGCAGCCAGGGACAGGGTACGGCTGAAGCTTTCTTT.

The sample holds a few counts of this clone. The chain employs TRBV30 and TRBJ2-3; 7 positions agree with TRBD1. With V trimmed by 0 bases and J by 1 base, 4 bases remained unmatched. From germline, CDR1 is GTSNPN and CDR2 SVGIG (reference sequence). The CDR3 covers 15 residues. The CDR3 DNA reads as TGTGCCTGGAGTGTACGACAGGGCCGCACAGATACGCAGTATTTT. Translation: CAWSVRQGRTDTQYF. Filled out from reference TRBV30 and TRBJ2-3, the complete variable domain reads SQTIHQWPATLVQPVGSPLSLECTVEGTSNPNLYWYRQAAGRGLQLLFYSVGIGQISSEVPQNLSASRPQDRQFILSSKKLLLSDSGFYLCAWSVRQGRTDTQYFGPGTRLTVL.

This clone was counted only a few times. This sequence joins TRBV7-9 and TRBJ1-4; D perhaps matches TRBD1 (5 bases). CDR1 and CDR2 (germline): SEHNR, FQNEAQ (reference sequence). The CDR3 consists of 16 residues. The V and J ends lost 1 base and 5 bases respectively, with 14 bases between them. The CDR3 sequence is CASSLEGTGRNEKLFF. The CDR3 DNA reads as TGTGCCAGCAGCTTAGAAGGTACAGGAAGGAATGAAAAACTGTTTTTT.

This clone occurred a few times. J is TRBJ2-7 and V is TRBV7-9, with D unclear. The germline V and J ends were trimmed by 5 bases and 2 bases, with 7 bases remaining between them. Germline CDR1 is SEHNR and CDR2 is FQNEAQ (reference sequence). The CDR3 totals 12 residues. The CDR3 spells CASSPLTYEQYF. CDR3 DNA sequence: TGTGCCAGCAGCCCCCTCACCTACGAGCAGTACTTC.

The chain is built from TRBV19 and TRBJ2-1, with TRBD2 identical over 7 bases. V shed 3 bases and J 5 bases; nucleotides not matched to a gene: 7. Germline assignment: CDR1 LNHDA and CDR2 SQIVND (reference sequence). CDR3 size: 15 residues. CDR3 residues: CASSISGGINNEQFF. DNA for the CDR3: TGTGCCAGTAGTATCTCGGGAGGAATAAACAATGAGCAGTTCTTC.

This chain links TRBV30 with TRBJ2-2, with 7 bases aligning to TRBD2. V gave up 0 bases and J gave up 6 bases; unmatched junction bases: 13. CDR1 and CDR2 (germline): GTSNPN, SVGIG (reference sequence). The CDR3 has 17 residues. The CDR3 spells CAWSVGLGPLGPGELFF. As DNA, the CDR3 is TGTGCCTGGAGTGTAGGACTAGGTCCCCTGGGGCCCGGGGAGCTGTTTTTT.

The J gene is TRBJ2-7, the V gene TRBV30; 10 bases fit TRBD2. The junction had 4 bases not matched to a gene; V was cut back by 0 bases and J by 2 bases. The CDR3 contains 15 residues. CDR1 GTSNPN and CDR2 SVGIG come from the germline V gene (reference sequence). This CDR3 reads CAWSVLAGVPYEQYF. Here the CDR3 DNA reads TGTGCCTGGAGTGTTCTAGCGGGAGTTCCCTACGAGCAGTACTTC.

The chain carries TRBV19 and TRBJ1-1, with D tentatively TRBD1 (6 bases). The CDR3 length is 14 residues. CDR1 is LNHDA, CDR2 SQIVND, per germline (reference sequence). V lost 3 bases, J lost 1 base, and 9 bases lay in between. The CDR3 DNA follows: TGTGCCAGTAGTATCCGGACAGAGAACACTGAAGCTTTCTTT. Amino acid sequence: CASSIRTENTEAFF.

The CDR3 sequence is CASSLVGRTGEQFF. The CDR3 DNA sequence: TGCGCCAGCAGCTTGGTTGGAAGGACAGGGGAACAGTTCTTC. The chain combines TRBV5-1 with TRBJ2-1, with TRBD1 identical over 9 bases. The CDR3 covers 14 residues. Trimming cost V 0 bases and J 13 bases; bases outside gene matches: 8. Per germline, CDR1 SGHRS and CDR2 YFSETQ.